What follows describes a single T cell receptor (beta chain). Its target is unknown. TCRdb reprocessed the reads with MiXCR, giving one entry per CDR3 protein. The sample carries 650,000 to 900,000 distinct CDR3 sequences, around a third recorded once. The source of the sample is a study of T cell repertoires in cytomegalovirus infection. Study-wide findings and caveats: HLA-C-restricted, CMV-specific TCR beta clonotypes were dominant ex vivo.

The V end lost 3 bases, the J end lost 7 bases, and 19 bases lay between the germline ends. The germline V gene has CDR1 SGDLS and CDR2 YYNGEE. The CDR3 length is 15 residues. The material sequenced was cultured CD8+ T cells from PBMCs, taken from culture after CMV antigen stimulation. The receptor was isolated from a human donor in good health (CMV status not recorded). Some clones in this sample may be carry-over from other donors' samples. The chain couples TRBV9 to TRBJ1-2; D unresolved. The CDR3 bases are TGTGCCAGCAGCGCCCATGAAGGGTTGATTGGTGGCTACACCTTC. Encoded protein: CASSAHEGLIGGYTF.